This T cell receptor beta chain was sequenced for a study of T cell repertoires in cytomegalovirus infection. The CDR3 spans 13 residues. The germline CDR1 and CDR2 sequences are MNHNS and SASEGT. Losses at the gene ends were 5 bases for V and 7 bases for J; bases not matched to a gene: 5. MiXCR was run by TCRdb on the reads, yielding one entry per CDR3 protein. This sample carries hundreds of thousands of distinct CDR3 sequences, about 33% of them seen once, and the ten largest clones take 9.5% to 15%. In regard to this clonotype: Antigen unknown.

The J gene is TRBJ2-1, the V gene TRBV6-1, with 7 nucleotides matching TRBD1. This sample comprised cultured CD8+ T cells from PBMCs, obtained from culture after CMV antigen stimulation. This clonotype was obtained from a human donor in good health (CMV status not recorded). Some clones in this sample may be carry-over from other donors' samples. The DNA of the CDR3 is TGTGCCAGCAGTTGGGCAGGGGGAAATGAGCAGTTCTTC. It is translated as CASSWAGGNEQFF.